This TCR beta chain appears in the sequencing data of a study of blood T cell repertoires in COVID-19. Study overall: The United States, Italy and Spain were the sources of the acute and convalescent COVID-19 samples. T cells, B-cell-depleted T cells, or PBMCs supplied cDNA or gDNA.

How the authors handled the data: How many nucleated cells were present was estimated from reference gene primer amplification. Produced via immunoSEQ multiplex PCR; TCRdb's table is partial and in-frame only. V and J calls and clone size are given by that table; D and trimming were obtained from the DNA. The sample consists of 70,000 to 95,000 clones, around 88% of them appearing once. In its sample, this clone was seen once. The CDR3 runs 14 residues. The germline gives CDR1 ENHRY, CDR2 SYGVKD. Trimming removed 4 bases at V and 5 bases at J, with 9 bases between. This clonotype originated in a human donor in a cohort sampled during active COVID-19. Sequencing was performed on peripheral blood. The rearrangement uses TRBV10-3 and TRBJ1-6; D possibly corresponds to TRBD1 (6 bases). Here the CDR3 reads CAISVGQNNSPLHF. The DNA for the CDR3 is TGTGCCATCAGTGTCGGACAGAATAATTCACCCCTCCACTTT.